A selection of T cell receptor beta chains follows, all from one sample in a study of graft-versus-host responses after intestinal transplantation. Clones were sequenced by immunoSEQ multiplex PCR, and TCRdb holds only the in-frame ones, with some missing. Of 15,000 to 20,000 clones listed, about 80% were seen once; the top ten hold roughly 3.8%. The sample here was ileum tissue, taken approximately 590 days after intestinal transplantation. The receptor source for this set is a human patient who received an intestinal transplant, so some T cells may come from the graft donor. Both conserved end residues are part of each CDR3. A D gene is named only where the DNA matches it firmly. Size is omitted from some rows. Given values are once, few, many or a class for expanded clones.

.,TRBV27,TRBJ1-6,.,TGTGCCAGCAGCTGGTCGAATTCACCCCTCCACTTT,CASSWSNSPLHF
.,TRBV5-8,TRBJ1-1,TRBD1,TGTGCCAGCAGCTTAAAGTCAGGGGGCCGTGAAGCTTTCTTT,CASSLKSGGREAFF
once,TRBV4-1,TRBJ2-1,TRBD2,TGCGCCAGCAGCCAATACGGAGCGGGGTCTAGCTCCTACAATGAGCAGTTCTTC,CASSQYGAGSSSYNEQFF
.,TRBV7-2,TRBJ2-1,.,TGTGCCAGCAGCCCCTTCCAATACAATGAGCAGTTCTTC,CASSPFQYNEQFF
.,TRBV6-6,TRBJ2-7,TRBD2,TGTGCCAGCAGTTACTCGTCTGGGGGGGGGTACGAGCAGTACTTC,CASSYSSGGGYEQYF
once,TRBV7-9,TRBJ1-4,.,TGTGCCAGCAGCTTAGGACAGCAGAGTGAAAAACTGTTTTTT,CASSLGQQSEKLFF
few,TRBV27,TRBJ2-7,.,TGTGCCAGCTCCTCAGCGTACGAGCAGTACTTC,CASSSAYEQYF
.,TRBV2,TRBJ2-7,.,TGTGCCAGCAGTGAAGTCCCAGTCGACTACGAGCAGTACTTC,CASSEVPVDYEQYF
.,TRBV19,TRBJ2-7,.,TGTGCCAGTAGTCCGGTCGGAGGCGGCTACGAGCAGTACTTC,CASSPVGGGYEQYF
.,TRBV5-1,TRBJ1-3,.,TGCGCCAGCAGCTTGGACGGCTACTCTGGAAACACCATATATTTT,CASSLDGYSGNTIYF
.,TRBV7-9,TRBJ2-7,.,TGTGCCAGCAGCTTAGTCCCGGACAAGTCCTACGAGCAGTACTTC,CASSLVPDKSYEQYF
.,TRBV11-1,TRBJ2-2,TRBD2,TGTGCCAGCAGCTTAGCCCCCGGGGGGACCGGGGAGCTGTTTTTT,CASSLAPGGTGELFF
.,TRBV7-9,TRBJ1-2,TRBD1,TGTGCCAGCAGCGCCAGACAGGGGGTAGACTATGGCTACACCTTC,CASSARQGVDYGYTF
.,TRBV10-3,TRBJ2-5,TRBD1,TGTGCCATCGGACCGGGACAGGGTCAAGAGACCCAGTACTTC,CAIGPGQGQETQYF
once,TRBV30,TRBJ1-1,.,TGTGCCTGGAGTGGGGCCTACAGAAAAAAGCTGAACACTGAAGCTTTCTTT,CAWSGAYRKKLNTEAFF
.,TRBV5-1,TRBJ2-5,TRBD2,TGCGCCAGCAGCGGGACTAGCGGGGGAGCTCAAGAGACCCAGTACTTC,CASSGTSGGAQETQYF
.,TRBV29-1,TRBJ2-2,.,TGCAGCGCTAAGGGCCAGGGTATAGTGCAGACCGGGGAGCTGTTTTTT,CSAKGQGIVQTGELFF
.,TRBV6-5,TRBJ1-5,.,TGTGCCAGCAGGGCAGTCCCTTCCCATCAGCCCCAGCATTTT,CASRAVPSHQPQHF
.,TRBV5-1,TRBJ2-5,TRBD2,TGCGCCAGCAGCGCCGGGACTAGTAAGGTGAAGACCCAGTACTTC,CASSAGTSKVKTQYF
.,TRBV2,TRBJ1-4,.,TGTGCCACCCTTTCTGAAAAACTGTTTTTT,CATLSEKLFF
few,TRBV4-1,TRBJ2-7,TRBD2,TGCGCCAGCAGCCAAGGGTTAGCGGGGGGGACCTACGAGCAGTACTTC,CASSQGLAGGTYEQYF
.,TRBV6-1,TRBJ2-2,.,TGTGCCAGCAGTCATGGGCACACCGGGGAGCTGTTTTTT,CASSHGHTGELFF
once,TRBV20-1,TRBJ1-2,.,TGCAGTGTTCAAAATGGCTACACCTTC,CSVQNGYTF
once,TRBV7-9,TRBJ2-2,.,TGTGCCAGCAGCTCACGGGGAAACCGGAGGGAGCTGTTTTTT,CASSSRGNRRELFF
once,TRBV4-1,TRBJ2-7,.,TGCGCCAGCAGCCACACACTACAGGGTACCTACGAGCAGTACTTC,CASSHTLQGTYEQYF
.,TRBV9,TRBJ2-5,.,TGTGCCAGCAGTCGGGGGGCCGAGGGGACCCAGTACTTC,CASSRGAEGTQYF
.,TRBV6-6,TRBJ1-2,.,TGTGCCAGCACCTATACCCGGGACGGAACTAACTATGGCTACACCTTC,CASTYTRDGTNYGYTF
.,TRBV11-3,TRBJ2-1,TRBD2,TGTGCCAGCAGCAAATCTTCGTGGCTAGCGGGAACTAGCTCCTACAATGAGCAGTTCTTC,CASSKSSWLAGTSSYNEQFF
once,TRBV30,TRBJ1-6,.,TGTGCCTGGAGTGTACTCAGGGCAGGGAATTCACCCCTCCACTTT,CAWSVLRAGNSPLHF
.,TRBV21-1,TRBJ2-7,.,TGTGCCAGCAGCAAACAGGGGACTATTGGGGATCGCTACGAGCAGTACTTC,CASSKQGTIGDRYEQYF
.,TRBV14,TRBJ1-2,.,TGTGCCAGCAGCCAAGATCCGGGGCTGTCTGGCTACACCTTC,CASSQDPGLSGYTF
.,TRBV13,TRBJ2-7,.,TGTGCCAGCAGCTTAATACAGGGAGGCGAGCAGTACTTC,CASSLIQGGEQYF
.,TRBV12-5,TRBJ2-1,TRBD2,TGTGCTAGTGGTCTCACCGGGGGGGCGGCCTCCTACAATGAGCAGTTCTTC,CASGLTGGAASYNEQFF
.,TRBV10-3,TRBJ2-3,TRBD2,TGTGCCATCAAGCCGGGACTAGCGGGGGGCACAGATACGCAGTATTTT,CAIKPGLAGGTDTQYF
.,TRBV18,TRBJ2-7,TRBD2,TGTGCCAGCTCACCACCGGGGGAGCGGGGGGGCAGGAACAACGAGCAGTACTTC,CASSPPGERGGRNNEQYF
.,TRBV4-1,TRBJ1-6,.,TGCGCCAGCAGCCAAGTATCAGGGGCGCATTCACCCCTCCACTTT,CASSQVSGAHSPLHF
.,TRBV6-5,TRBJ2-2,.,TGTGCCAGCAGTTCCAGGGACGGATACACCGGGGAGCTGTTTTTT,CASSSRDGYTGELFF
.,TRBV9,TRBJ2-3,TRBD2,TGTGCCAGCAGCGCCATAGCGGGGGACATCACAGATACGCAGTATTTT,CASSAIAGDITDTQYF
.,TRBV2,TRBJ2-7,.,TGTGCCAGCAGCTCTTTCCTTACAGGGATCTCCTACGAGCAGTACTTC,CASSSFLTGISYEQYF
.,TRBV11-2,TRBJ2-5,TRBD2,TGTGCCAGCAACGTCGGGAATAGCGGGGGGGAGACCCAGTACTTC,CASNVGNSGGETQYF
few,TRBV15,TRBJ1-4,TRBD1,TGTGCCACCAGCAGGGACAGGGGGCGAGAAAAACTGTTTTTT,CATSRDRGREKLFF
.,TRBV4-1,TRBJ2-1,TRBD2,TGCGCCAGCAGCCAAGAGGCTAGCGGGGGCCCTGAGCAGTTCTTC,CASSQEASGGPEQFF
.,TRBV27,TRBJ1-1,TRBD1,TGTGCCAGCAGTCGTACCTCAGGGGGCACTGAAGCTTTCTTT,CASSRTSGGTEAFF
.,TRBV7-8,TRBJ1-2,.,TGTGCCAGCAGCTTGGGGGACCCGGAGAGCCTCTATGGCTACACCTTC,CASSLGDPESLYGYTF
.,TRBV4-1,TRBJ2-2,.,TGCGCCAGCAGCCGATGGGGCGTTACCGGGGAGCTGTTTTTT,CASSRWGVTGELFF
.,TRBV6-1,TRBJ1-5,.,TGTGCCAGCAGTGTGCGGGGGGAGCAGCCCCAGCATTTT,CASSVRGEQPQHF
.,TRBV9,TRBJ2-3,.,TGTGCCAGCAGCGTAGAAAGTTACGGGGTTGATACGCAGTATTTT,CASSVESYGVDTQYF
.,TRBV5-8,TRBJ2-7,TRBD1,TGTGCCAGCAGCTTGTTGGGACAGGGCTACGAGCAGTACTTC,CASSLLGQGYEQYF
.,TRBV6-5,TRBJ2-2,.,TGTGCCAGCAGTGTAGGGGGGAACACCGGGGAGCTGTTTTTT,CASSVGGNTGELFF
.,TRBV11-2,TRBJ1-6,.,TGTGCCAGCAGCCCGAGACCAGGGGACTCACCCCTCCACTTT,CASSPRPGDSPLHF
few,TRBV30,TRBJ2-2,.,TGTGCCTGGAAGTGGGGGCCGGGTACCGGGGAGCTGTTTTTT,CAWKWGPGTGELFF
.,TRBV10-3,TRBJ1-2,.,TGTGCCATCAGGGGGGTGGAAGCTAACTATGGCTACACCTTC,CAIRGVEANYGYTF
once,TRBV4-2,TRBJ1-2,TRBD1,TGTGCCAGCAGCCTCGGGGCGGGACAGACATATGGCTACACCTTC,CASSLGAGQTYGYTF
.,TRBV6-5,TRBJ1-6,.,TGTGCCAGTGGGCTTAACTGGAATTCACCCCTCCACTTT,CASGLNWNSPLHF
.,TRBV9,TRBJ1-2,.,TGTGCCAGCAGCGTAGGTAGGGTAGCATATGGCTACACCTTC,CASSVGRVAYGYTF
.,TRBV19,TRBJ2-3,TRBD2,TGTGCCAGTAGTATGGCCGGGACTAGCGGGGGGGCGGATACGCAGTATTTT,CASSMAGTSGGADTQYF
.,TRBV7-2,TRBJ1-3,.,TGTGCCAGCAGCCAAGTCTGGGGATCTGGAAACACCATATATTTT,CASSQVWGSGNTIYF